This note documents a single T cell receptor beta chain sequence. The sample comes from a study of blood T cell repertoires in COVID-19. As for the study in general: PBMCs, B-cell-depleted T cells, or T cells provided the cDNA or gDNA that made up the material.

Original processing methods: Researchers report that nucleated cell counts were estimated from reference gene primer amplification. Clones were read by immunoSEQ multiplex PCR, and TCRdb kept only the in-frame ones, dropping some. V, J and clone size reflect that table, while D and trimming were determined from the DNA. The sample lists 300,000 to 350,000 clones; around 87% were seen once. Across 24 US areas, participants ranged in age from about 18 to 89 years. The clonotype originates from a woman between 18 and 29 years old with acute COVID-19. Sequencing input: PBMCs or T cells enriched from blood (not recorded which).

In DNA, the CDR3 is TGTGCCATCAGTGATCGACAGGGACGCAACGAGCAGTACTTC. Its protein is CAISDRQGRNEQYF. This chain uses TRBV10-3 with TRBJ2-7; TRBD1 agrees at 7 bases. CDR3 length equals 14 residues. V lost 3 bases, J lost 5 bases, and 7 bases stayed unmatched. Germline lookup yields CDR1 ENHRY and CDR2 SYGVKD.